Below are 22 T cell receptor beta chains sequenced from a single sample in a study of blood T cell repertoires in COVID-19. Only in-frame clones appear in the TCRdb table, and some are missing; sequencing was by immunoSEQ multiplex PCR. The repertoire includes about 120,000 clones, roughly four fifths of them detected once, and over 9.5% sits in the top ten. The sample consisted of peripheral blood. The receptors originated from a man in his fifties or sixties with acute or convalescent COVID-19.

This clone was seen once. The V call is TRBV6-5, the J call TRBJ1-1; D remains unclear. CDR3 length: 13 residues. Deletions cut 3 bases from V and 5 bases from J, with 10 bases between. Germline CDR1 is MNHEY and CDR2 is SVGAGI. The DNA of the CDR3 is TGTGCCAGCAGTTATGGACGGGGTACTGAAGCTTTCTTT. Protein: CASSYGRGTEAFF.

The CDR3 nucleotides are TGCGCCAGCAGCTCCCTAAGACAGGGGGCAAATGGCTACACCTTC. Protein product: CASSSLRQGANGYTF. This chain links TRBV5-1 with TRBJ1-2, with 10 nucleotides matching TRBD1. The V gene end was trimmed by 3 bases and the J gene end by 6 bases; junction bases not matched to a gene: 8. The CDR3 is 15 residues long. Germline assignment: CDR1 SGHRS and CDR2 YFSETQ.

In its sample, this clone was seen a few times. This chain joins TRBV7-8 and TRBJ2-1, with D tentatively TRBD2 (5 bases). CDR1 is SGHVS and CDR2 is FQNEAQ in the germline V gene. The V and J ends lost 7 bases and 7 bases respectively, with 14 bases between them. The CDR3 has 13 residues. The CDR3 reads CASTTGSSNEQFF. CDR3 DNA: TGTGCCAGCACCACGGGGAGTTCAAATGAGCAGTTCTTC.

The chain employs TRBV30 and TRBJ2-2, with D possibly TRBD2 on 6 matching bases. CDR3 length: 16 amino acids. The germline V gene encodes CDR1 GTSNPN and CDR2 SVGIG (reference sequence). V gave up 5 bases and J gave up 3 bases, with 19 bases separating them. The CDR3 here is CAWSRGSQLYTGELFF. DNA of the CDR3: TGTGCCTGGTCTCGGGGGTCCCAACTATACACCGGGGAGCTGTTTTTT.

The chain couples TRBV28 to TRBJ1-5; D uncertain. V lost 3 bases, J lost 3 bases, and 9 bases lay in between. The CDR3 is 14 amino acids. Germline V lookup: CDR1 MDHEN, CDR2 SYDVKM. The CDR3 sequence is CASSFSVNNQPQHF. In DNA, the CDR3 is TGTGCCAGCAGTTTCTCAGTCAACAATCAGCCCCAGCATTTT.

V gene TRBV11-2 combines with J gene TRBJ2-2, with a weak D call TRBD2 (7 bases). CDR3 size: 17 residues. Germline CDR1 is SGHAT and CDR2 is FQNNGV. Trimming left V 0 bases short and J 0 bases short, with 11 bases between. The CDR3, as DNA: TGTGCCAGCAGCTTAGACGTAGGGGGGGCGAACACCGGGGAGCTGTTTTTT. Its protein product is CASSLDVGGANTGELFF.

The rearrangement joins TRBV19 to TRBJ2-5; a weak D match, TRBD1 (6 bases). Germline CDR1 LNHDA, CDR2 SQIVND (reference sequence). The CDR3 is 13 amino acids. V gave up 9 bases and J gave up 0 bases, with 11 bases separating them. The CDR3 nucleotides read TGTGCCAGCCTAGGGGGTAACCAAGAGACCCAGTACTTC. It codes for CASLGGNQETQYF.

Details on this clone: This sample also contains other DNA sequences that code for the same CDR3. The V and J genes are TRBV7-3 and TRBJ1-2; 9 bases map to TRBD1. Germline CDR1 and CDR2: SGHTA and FQGTGA. Trimming removed 4 bases from V and 5 bases from J; junction bases left unmatched: 2. The CDR3 has 13 residues. CDR3 sequence: CASSSGQGYGYTF. The CDR3 DNA reads TGTGCCAGCAGCTCGGGACAGGGATATGGCTACACCTTC.

The chain uses TRBV28 and TRBJ2-3, with 7 nucleotides matching TRBD2. V was pared by 7 bases and J by 6 bases, with 13 bases of the junction left unmatched. Germline CDR1 is MDHEN and CDR2 is SYDVKM. The CDR3 has 15 residues. The DNA for the CDR3 is TGTGCCAGCACCATATCGCTGGGGAGGGTTGATACGCAGTATTTT. It specifies CASTISLGRVDTQYF.

The genes are TRBV30 and TRBJ1-2, with D possibly matching TRBD1 (5 bases). The ends were cut back, 1 base at V and 4 bases at J, with 19 bases in the middle. This CDR3 has 16 amino acids. The V gene's germline CDR1 is GTSNPN and CDR2 SVGIG (reference sequence). The CDR3 sequence: CAWSGRGGRGPYGYTF. In nucleotides, the CDR3 is TGTGCCTGGAGTGGCCGGGGGGGAAGGGGACCCTATGGCTACACCTTC.

V and J are TRBV12-3 or TRBV12-4 and TRBJ2-4; 7 nucleotides agree with TRBD2. There are 11 residues in the CDR3. V lost 6 bases, J lost 7 bases, and 0 bases stayed unmatched. CDR3 sequence (DNA): TGTGCCAGCAGCGGGGGGAACATTCAGTACTTC. Translating gives CASSGGNIQYF.

In this sample, this clone turned up a few times. The chain recombines TRBV5-1 with TRBJ2-7; D not certain. V shed 0 bases and J shed 0 bases, with 7 bases lying between them. The CDR3 has 14 amino acids. Germline CDR1 and CDR2: SGHRS and YFSETQ. The CDR3 loop is CASSLVGGSYEQYF. The CDR3 DNA reads as TGCGCCAGCAGCTTGGTTGGCGGCTCCTACGAGCAGTACTTC.

This chain links TRBV5-1 with TRBJ2-3; 7 bases are shared with TRBD2. The CDR3 is made up of 14 amino acids. V lost 1 base, J lost 3 bases, and 2 bases stayed unmatched. Per germline, CDR1 SGHRS and CDR2 YFSETQ. CDR3 DNA sequence: TGCGCCAGCAGCTTGCCTAGCGGAACAGATACGCAGTATTTT. As protein: CASSLPSGTDTQYF. Full variable domain (missing parts from reference TRBV5-1 and TRBJ2-3): KAGVTQTPRYLIKTRGQQVTLSCSPISGHRSVSWYQQTPGQGLQFLFEYFSETQRNKGNFPGRFSGRQFSNSRSEMNVSTLELGDSALYLCASSLPSGTDTQYFGPGTRLTVL.

The chain recombines TRBV19 with TRBJ2-3; 12 bases match TRBD2. The CDR3 contains 17 residues. V shed 5 bases and J 3 bases; nucleotides not matched to a gene: 9. Germline values: CDR1 LNHDA, CDR2 SQIVND (reference sequence). CDR3 loop: CASSRASGRVITDTQYF. The CDR3 DNA is TGTGCCAGTAGTCGGGCTAGCGGGAGGGTTATAACAGATACGCAGTATTTT.

J is TRBJ2-7 and V is TRBV13, with D maybe TRBD2 (5 bases). CDR3 length: 15 amino acids. V was cut by 0 bases and J by 1 base, with 10 bases left in between. Germline lookup yields CDR1 PRHDT and CDR2 FYEKMQ (reference sequence). As DNA, the CDR3 is TGTGCCAGCAGCTTAGGCCTCGGGGAGTCCTACGAGCAGTACTTC. Its protein product is CASSLGLGESYEQYF.

The rearrangement joins TRBV25-1 to TRBJ2-3; 11 bases are a match to TRBD2. The CDR3 has 15 residues. The germline V gene encodes CDR1 MGHDK and CDR2 SYGVNS. V gave up 9 bases and J gave up 4 bases; unmatched junction bases: 9. The CDR3 region is CASSLAGGRADTQYF. The DNA for the CDR3 is TGTGCCAGTTCCCTAGCGGGAGGTAGGGCAGATACGCAGTATTTT.

This clone was detected only a few times. The chain carries TRBV6-1 and TRBJ1-4; TRBD1 agrees at 7 bases. After removal of 1 base from V and 3 bases from J, the junction contained 2 bases not matched to a gene. The CDR3 covers 15 residues. CDR1 is MNHNS and CDR2 is SASEGT in the germline V gene. In DNA, the CDR3 is TGTGCCAGCAGTGAAGGGACAGGCTCTAATGAAAAACTGTTTTTT. Its translation is CASSEGTGSNEKLFF.

The CDR3 bases are TGTGCCAGCGCCGAGGGGGGGCAATCTAATGAAAAACTGTTTTTT. It yields the protein CASAEGGQSNEKLFF. The chain carries TRBV25-1 and TRBJ1-4; possibly TRBD1 for D (6 bases). Trimming took 8 bases from V and 3 from J, leaving 16 bases between them. CDR1 MGHDK and CDR2 SYGVNS come from the germline V gene. The length of the CDR3 is 15 residues.

The chain carries TRBV19 and TRBJ1-1; D is possibly TRBD1 (6 bases). Germline values: CDR1 LNHDA, CDR2 SQIVND (reference sequence). The V end was cut by 0 bases, the J end by 0 bases, with 14 bases between. The CDR3 is 17 amino acids. CDR3 in DNA: TGTGCCAGTAGTATAGAATGGGGGCGCAGAGTGAACACTGAAGCTTTCTTT. Encoded protein: CASSIEWGRRVNTEAFF.

The rearrangement links TRBV7-8 to TRBJ2-1; maybe TRBD2 (5 bases). Germline CDR1 and CDR2: SGHVS and FQNEAQ. The CDR3 extends over 15 amino acids. Trimming removed 0 bases at V and 8 bases at J, with 14 bases between. CDR3 amino acids: CASSLALIGNDEQFF. The CDR3 nucleotides are TGTGCCAGCAGCTTAGCGCTAATCGGGAACGATGAGCAGTTCTTC.

This clone showed up just a few times. V usage is TRBV30 and J usage is TRBJ1-1, with D perhaps TRBD1 (5 bases). The V end lost 0 bases, the J end lost 8 bases, and 13 bases lay between the germline ends. Germline assignment: CDR1 GTSNPN and CDR2 SVGIG (reference sequence). The CDR3 has 13 amino acids. Here the CDR3 reads CAWSVSQGLEAFF. Here the CDR3 DNA reads TGTGCCTGGAGTGTAAGCCAGGGCTTAGAAGCTTTCTTT.

A few counts support this clone. In nucleotides, the CDR3 is TGCGCCAGCAGCCTTCGGGAGCAGGGCTCCTATGGCTACACCTTC. As protein: CASSLREQGSYGYTF. This chain joins TRBV4-1 and TRBJ1-2, with a weak D call TRBD1 (5 bases). CDR1 MGHRA and CDR2 YSYEKL come from the germline V gene. This CDR3 comprises 15 residues. Trimming left V 4 bases short and J 4 bases short, with 16 bases between.